The table lists the clone carrying this T cell receptor beta chain with a count of one. This table comes from immunoSEQ multiplex PCR, and its TCRdb copy is limited to in-frame clones, with some not included. Here the sample spans tens of thousands of clones, approximately 87% being singletons. The CDR3 totals 16 residues. CDR1 is KGHSH, CDR2 LQKENI, per germline. The V end was cut by 3 bases, the J end by 4 bases, with 18 bases between. The data are from a study of blood T cell repertoires in COVID-19. The sequencing input was peripheral blood. The clonotype originates from a man aged 50 to 59 with active COVID-19. This chain connects TRBV18 to TRBJ1-1, with D uncertain. The CDR3 spells CASSPGGRTRGTEAFF. The CDR3 nucleotides are TGTGCCAGCTCACCGGGAGGACGAACGCGGGGCACTGAAGCTTTCTTT.